One sample yielded the 9 T cell receptor beta chains listed below, sequenced in a study of T-cell memory formation after mild COVID-19. TCRdb re-called the 5' RACE reads with MiXCR, one entry per CDR3 protein. The table has some 14,000 distinct CDR3 sequences, around 15% seen once. Sequencing was performed on PBMCs or a T cell subset sorted from them (not recorded which). The receptors originated from a man aged 18 to 29 who had mild COVID-19 (a few samples of this study predate the infection). Cell type and time point are not known.

This clonotype was seen many times. In DNA form, the CDR3 reads TGTGCCAGCAGTCCCTCGCCCCGACACACAGATACGCAGTATTTT. Amino acids: CASSPSPRHTDTQYF. The chain couples TRBV12-3 or TRBV12-4 to TRBJ2-3; D call uncertain. This CDR3 is 15 amino acids long. Trimming stripped 5 bases from V and 2 bases from J, with 14 bases between.

The chain carries TRBV20-1 and TRBJ2-3; the match to TRBD2 covers 8 bases. The junction had 4 bases not matched to a gene; V was cut back by 7 bases and J by 1 base. The germline V gene encodes CDR1 DFQATT and CDR2 SNEGSKA (reference sequence). This CDR3 comprises 13 residues. The CDR3: CSETAGGTDTQYF. The DNA of the CDR3 is TGCAGTGAGACAGCGGGGGGCACAGATACGCAGTATTTT.

The gene calls are TRBV4-1 and TRBJ2-2, with no clear D. The CDR3 length is 15 residues. The V gene lost 2 bases and the J gene lost 3 bases, with 10 bases spanning the gap. Germline CDR1 reads MGHRA; CDR2 reads YSYEKL. The CDR3 DNA reads as TGCGCCAGCAGCCAATCAGGTTTCCACACCGGGGAGCTGTTTTTT. Translating gives CASSQSGFHTGELFF.

The chain uses TRBV7-9 and TRBJ1-2; 9 bases line up with TRBD1. Germline V gives CDR1 SEHNR, CDR2 FQNEAQ (reference sequence). This CDR3 spans 16 amino acids. J lost 7 bases, V lost 5 bases, and 14 bases had no gene match. CDR3 nucleotide sequence: TGTGCCAGCAGCCAAAACAGGGGGCGCGGTTCCAGTGGCTACACCTTC. The encoded protein is CASSQNRGRGSSGYTF.

This clonotype was recorded a few times. V and J are TRBV7-3 and TRBJ2-5; D remains ambiguous. This CDR3 comprises 13 residues. Trimming cost V 5 bases and J 1 base, with 8 bases left between them. Germline assignment: CDR1 SGHTA and CDR2 FQGTGA. The CDR3 nucleotides read TGTGCCAGCAGCCCGGCCTCCCAAGAGACCCAGTACTTC. Its translation is CASSPASQETQYF.

Only a few counts were recorded for this clonotype. This chain uses TRBV5-1 with TRBJ2-3; no definite D call. Germline CDR1 SGHRS, CDR2 YFSETQ. The V and J ends lost 3 bases and 2 bases respectively, with 10 bases between them. This CDR3 comprises 14 residues. CDR3 DNA: TGCGCCAGCAGCTCCCAGACCCTCACAGATACGCAGTATTTT. Its protein is CASSSQTLTDTQYF.

In its sample, this clonotype was seen many times. The CDR3 DNA sequence: TGTGCCAGCAGCCCACTCGGGGCCGTGACCCAGTACTTC. Translating it yields CASSPLGAVTQYF. The chain recombines TRBV27 with TRBJ2-5; D could derive from TRBD1 or TRBD2 (5 bases each). The germline CDR1 and CDR2 sequences are MNHEY and SMNVEV (reference sequence). Trimming shortened V by 6 bases and J by 7 bases, and 15 bases separated the two germline ends. The CDR3 runs to 13 residues.

This clonotype was counted between two and nine times. The rearrangement links TRBV7-9 to TRBJ2-2, with D possibly matching TRBD2 (6 bases). CDR1 and CDR2 (germline): SEHNR, FQNEAQ (reference sequence). V was trimmed by 8 bases and J by 3 bases, leaving 7 bases between them. The CDR3 has 12 residues. The DNA for the CDR3 is TGTGCCAGCGGGGGGTACACCGGGGAGCTGTTTTTT. Residues: CASGGYTGELFF.

The chain has TRBV2 and TRBJ1-1, with D uncertain. The CDR3 covers 14 residues. Germline V gives CDR1 SNHLY, CDR2 FYNNEI. Deletions cut 6 bases from V and 5 bases from J, with 16 bases between. CDR3 nucleotide sequence: TGTGCCAGCAGGAAGTCCGACGCCCCTACTGAAGCTTTCTTT. Translation: CASRKSDAPTEAFF.